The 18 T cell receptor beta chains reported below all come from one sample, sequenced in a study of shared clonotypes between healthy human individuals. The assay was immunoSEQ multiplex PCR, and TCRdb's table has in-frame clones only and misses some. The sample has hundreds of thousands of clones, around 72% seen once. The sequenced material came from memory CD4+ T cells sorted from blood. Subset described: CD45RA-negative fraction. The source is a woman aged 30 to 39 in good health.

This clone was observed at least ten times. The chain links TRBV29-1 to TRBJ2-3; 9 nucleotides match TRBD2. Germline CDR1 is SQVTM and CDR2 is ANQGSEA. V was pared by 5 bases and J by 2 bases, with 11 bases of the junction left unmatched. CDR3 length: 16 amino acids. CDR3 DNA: TGCAGCGTTCATGGGGCTAGCGGGACCTTCACAGATACGCAGTATTTT. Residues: CSVHGASGTFTDTQYF.

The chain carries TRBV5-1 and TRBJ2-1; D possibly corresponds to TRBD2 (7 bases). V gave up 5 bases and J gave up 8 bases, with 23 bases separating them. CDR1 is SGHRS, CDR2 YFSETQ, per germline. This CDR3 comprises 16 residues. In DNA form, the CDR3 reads TGCGCCAGCAGAGGGGGATTGGCGGGAGAAAAACATGAGCAGTTCTTC. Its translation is CASRGGLAGEKHEQFF.

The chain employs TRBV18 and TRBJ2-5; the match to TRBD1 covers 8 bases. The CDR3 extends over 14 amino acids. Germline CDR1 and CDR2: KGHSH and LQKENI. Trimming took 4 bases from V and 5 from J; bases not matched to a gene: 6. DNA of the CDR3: TGTGCCAGCTCACAAAGACAGGGGTCTGAGACCCAGTACTTC. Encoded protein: CASSQRQGSETQYF.

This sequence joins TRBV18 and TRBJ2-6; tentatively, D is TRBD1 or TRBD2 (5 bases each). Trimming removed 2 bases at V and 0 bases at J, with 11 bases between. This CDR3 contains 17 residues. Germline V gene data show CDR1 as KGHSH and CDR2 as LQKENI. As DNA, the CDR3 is TGTGCCAGCTCACCAGGGGACGGTTCCTCTGGGGCCAACGTCCTGACTTTC. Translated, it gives CASSPGDGSSGANVLTF.

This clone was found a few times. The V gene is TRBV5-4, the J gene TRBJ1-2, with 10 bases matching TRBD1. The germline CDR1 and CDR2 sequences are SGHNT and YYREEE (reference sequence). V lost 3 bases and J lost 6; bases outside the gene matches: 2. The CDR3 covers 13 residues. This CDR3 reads CASSWDRGDGYTF. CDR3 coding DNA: TGTGCCAGCAGCTGGGACAGGGGCGATGGCTACACCTTC.

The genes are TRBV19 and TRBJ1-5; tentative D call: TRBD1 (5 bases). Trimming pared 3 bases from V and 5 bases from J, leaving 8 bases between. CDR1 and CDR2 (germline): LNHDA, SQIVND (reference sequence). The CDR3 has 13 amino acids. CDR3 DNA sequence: TGTGCCAGTAGTATGGTCAGGGATCAGCCCCAGCATTTT. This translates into CASSMVRDQPQHF.

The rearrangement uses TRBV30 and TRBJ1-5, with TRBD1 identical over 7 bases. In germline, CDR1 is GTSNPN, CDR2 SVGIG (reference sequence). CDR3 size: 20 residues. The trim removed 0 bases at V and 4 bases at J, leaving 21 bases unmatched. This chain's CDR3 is CAWSVGGVDLGRGNNQPQHF. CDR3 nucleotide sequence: TGTGCCTGGAGTGTAGGAGGGGTCGATCTTGGCAGGGGGAATAATCAGCCCCAGCATTTT.

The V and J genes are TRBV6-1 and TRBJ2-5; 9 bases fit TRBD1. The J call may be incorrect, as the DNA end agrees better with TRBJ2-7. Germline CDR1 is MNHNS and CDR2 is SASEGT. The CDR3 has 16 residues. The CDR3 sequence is CASSGPGTGKETEQYF. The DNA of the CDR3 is TGTGCCAGCAGTGGTCCAGGGACAGGGAAAGAGACCGAGCAGTACTTC.

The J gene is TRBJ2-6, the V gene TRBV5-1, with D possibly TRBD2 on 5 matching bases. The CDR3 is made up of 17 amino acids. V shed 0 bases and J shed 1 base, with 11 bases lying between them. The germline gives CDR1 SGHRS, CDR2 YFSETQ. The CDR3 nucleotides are TGCGCCAGCAGCTTGGTCGGGAAGCCTTCTGGGGCCAACGTCCTGACTTTC. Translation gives CASSLVGKPSGANVLTF.

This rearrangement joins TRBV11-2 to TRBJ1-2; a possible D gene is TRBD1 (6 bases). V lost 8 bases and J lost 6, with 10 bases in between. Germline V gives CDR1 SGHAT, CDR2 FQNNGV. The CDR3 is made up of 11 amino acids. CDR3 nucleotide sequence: TGTGCCAGCCGGGGGGCGGATGGCTACACCTTC. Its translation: CASRGADGYTF.

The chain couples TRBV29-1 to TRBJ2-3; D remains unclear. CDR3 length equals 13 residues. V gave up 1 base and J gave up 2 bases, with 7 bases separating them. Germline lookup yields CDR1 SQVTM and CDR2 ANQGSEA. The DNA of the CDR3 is TGCAGCGTTGAAGGCCAGGCCACAGATACGCAGTATTTT. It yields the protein CSVEGQATDTQYF.

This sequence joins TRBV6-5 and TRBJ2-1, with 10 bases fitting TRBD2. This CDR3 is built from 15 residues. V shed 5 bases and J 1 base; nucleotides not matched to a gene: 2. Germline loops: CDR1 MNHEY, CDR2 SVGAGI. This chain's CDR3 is CASSTAGGSYNEQFF. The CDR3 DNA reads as TGTGCCAGCAGTACAGCGGGAGGGTCCTACAATGAGCAGTTCTTC.

This chain's CDR3 is CASSPIISGGTYEQYF. The CDR3 nucleotides read TGTGCCAGCTCACCGATCATTTCCGGTGGGACCTACGAGCAGTACTTC. The gene calls are TRBV18 and TRBJ2-7; D remains ambiguous. V was shortened by 3 bases and J by 2 bases, with 17 bases between the two germline ends. CDR3 length equals 16 residues. Germline CDR1 KGHSH, CDR2 LQKENI. Using reference TRBV18 and TRBJ2-7 for the parts outside the CDR3, the full variable domain is NAGVMQNPRHLVRRRGQEARLRCSPMKGHSHVYWYRQLPEEGLKFMVYLQKENIIDESGMPKERFSAEFPKEGPSILRIQQVVRGDSAAYFCASSPIISGGTYEQYFGPGTRLTVT.

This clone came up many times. Here the CDR3 DNA reads TGTGCCTGGAGTGTACAGGGAGGTGAGACCCAGTACTTC. Protein product: CAWSVQGGETQYF. The chain has TRBV30 and TRBJ2-5; D tentatively reads TRBD1 or TRBD2 (6 bases each). The CDR3 has 13 amino acids. Trimming removed 0 bases from V and 5 bases from J, with 10 bases in between. Germline lookup yields CDR1 GTSNPN and CDR2 SVGIG (reference sequence).

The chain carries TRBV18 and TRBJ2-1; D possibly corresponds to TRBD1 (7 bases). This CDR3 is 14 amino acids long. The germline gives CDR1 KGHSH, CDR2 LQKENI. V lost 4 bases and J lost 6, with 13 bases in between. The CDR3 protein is CASSLLQGGNEQFF. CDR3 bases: TGTGCCAGCTCACTACTCCAGGGGGGCAATGAGCAGTTCTTC.

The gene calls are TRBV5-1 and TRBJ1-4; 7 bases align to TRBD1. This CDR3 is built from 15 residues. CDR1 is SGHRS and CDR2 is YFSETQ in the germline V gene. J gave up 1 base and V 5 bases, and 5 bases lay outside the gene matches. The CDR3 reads CASSMQGETNEKLFF. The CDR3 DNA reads TGCGCCAGCAGTATGCAGGGGGAAACTAATGAAAAACTGTTTTTT.

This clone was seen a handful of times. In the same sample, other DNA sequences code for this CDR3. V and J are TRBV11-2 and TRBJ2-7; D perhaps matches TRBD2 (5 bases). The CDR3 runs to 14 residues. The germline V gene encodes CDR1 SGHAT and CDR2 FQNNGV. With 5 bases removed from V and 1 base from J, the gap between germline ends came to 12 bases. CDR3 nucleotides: TGTGCCAGCAGCCTACAACGGGATTCCTACGAGCAGTACTTC. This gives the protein CASSLQRDSYEQYF.

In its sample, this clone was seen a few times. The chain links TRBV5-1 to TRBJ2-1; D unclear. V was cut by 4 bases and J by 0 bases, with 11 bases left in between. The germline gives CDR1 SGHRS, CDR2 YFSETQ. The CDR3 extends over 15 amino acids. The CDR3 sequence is CASSLGRNSYNEQFF. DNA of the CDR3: TGCGCCAGCAGCCTCGGACGGAACTCCTACAATGAGCAGTTCTTC.